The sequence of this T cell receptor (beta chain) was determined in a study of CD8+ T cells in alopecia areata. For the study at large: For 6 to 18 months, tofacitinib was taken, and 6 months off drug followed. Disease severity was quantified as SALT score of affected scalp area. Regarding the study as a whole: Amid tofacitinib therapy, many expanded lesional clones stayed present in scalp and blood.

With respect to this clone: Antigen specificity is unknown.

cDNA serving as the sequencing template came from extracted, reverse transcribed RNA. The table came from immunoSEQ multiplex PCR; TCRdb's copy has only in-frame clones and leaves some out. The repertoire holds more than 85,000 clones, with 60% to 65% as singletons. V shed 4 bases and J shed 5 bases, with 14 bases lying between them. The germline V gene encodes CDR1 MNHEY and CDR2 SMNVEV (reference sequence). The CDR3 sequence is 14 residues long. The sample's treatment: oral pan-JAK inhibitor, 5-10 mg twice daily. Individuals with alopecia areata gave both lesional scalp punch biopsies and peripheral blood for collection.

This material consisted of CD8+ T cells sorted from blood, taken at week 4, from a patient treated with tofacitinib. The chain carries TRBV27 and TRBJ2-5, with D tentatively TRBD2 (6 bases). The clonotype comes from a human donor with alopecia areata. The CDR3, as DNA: TGTGCCAGCAGTTCGGGACTCGTTCAGGAGACCCAGTACTTC. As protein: CASSSGLVQETQYF.